A single sample gave rise to the 28 T cell receptor beta chains below, sequenced in a study of blood T cell repertoires in COVID-19. The assay was immunoSEQ multiplex PCR, and TCRdb's table has in-frame clones only and misses some. The sample shows 210,000 or so clones, about four fifths of them seen only once. The specimen sequenced was peripheral blood. All receptors come from a woman aged 70-85 years with active or convalescent COVID-19.

This rearrangement joins TRBV24-1 to TRBJ1-3; D unclear. CDR1 KGHDR and CDR2 SFDVKD come from the germline V gene. This CDR3 has 15 amino acids. The V end was cut by 5 bases, the J end by 0 bases, with 10 bases between. The DNA for the CDR3 is TGTGCCACCAGTGGAGGGCCGTCCTCTGGAAACACCATATATTTT. This translates into CATSGGPSSGNTIYF.

This rearrangement joins TRBV2 to TRBJ1-6, with 7 bases that match TRBD1. Germline values: CDR1 SNHLY, CDR2 FYNNEI. V shed 5 bases, J shed 7 bases, and the junction held 11 bases outside the gene matches. CDR3 length: 16 residues. The CDR3 DNA reads TGTGCCAGCAGTCCTCGACAGGGCTGGGGGAATTCACCCCTCCACTTT. The encoded protein is CASSPRQGWGNSPLHF.

The chain joins TRBV6-5 to TRBJ1-1; 8 positions match TRBD1. J was trimmed by 3 bases and V by 6 bases; bases with no gene match: 6. Germline V gives CDR1 MNHEY, CDR2 SVGAGI. The CDR3 consists of 14 residues. The CDR3 loop reads CASSPTTGDTEAFF. The CDR3 DNA follows: TGTGCCAGCAGCCCGACGACAGGGGACACTGAAGCTTTCTTT.

This chain connects TRBV5-1 to TRBJ1-2; no definite D call. Germline V gives CDR1 SGHRS, CDR2 YFSETQ. V gave up 0 bases and J gave up 7 bases, with 13 bases separating them. The CDR3 consists of 14 residues. The CDR3 is CASSLAPSGSGYTF. The CDR3 DNA reads TGCGCCAGCAGCTTGGCCCCGTCGGGATCTGGCTACACCTTC.

The chain uses TRBV19 and TRBJ2-1; possible D gene TRBD2, 5 bases. Per the germline V gene, CDR1 is LNHDA and CDR2 is SQIVND (reference sequence). Trimming took off 3 bases at V and 0 bases at J, with 9 bases between the two ends. The CDR3 runs 15 residues. CDR3 in DNA: TGTGCCAGTAGTATTGAGGGCCCCTCCTACAATGAGCAGTTCTTC. Amino acids: CASSIEGPSYNEQFF.

The chain has TRBV10-2 and TRBJ2-5, with D perhaps matching TRBD2 (6 bases). Trimming cost V 4 bases and J 5 bases, with 14 bases left between them. Germline V gives CDR1 WSHSY, CDR2 SAAADI. CDR3 length equals 14 residues. The CDR3 DNA follows: TGCGCCAGCAGTGCCCAGGGAGGTGGGGAGACCCAGTACTTC. Its protein is CASSAQGGGETQYF.

The chain has TRBV19 and TRBJ1-1; D is uncertain. Per germline, CDR1 LNHDA and CDR2 SQIVND (reference sequence). The CDR3 runs to 17 residues. With 0 bases removed from V and 1 base from J, the gap between germline ends came to 15 bases. The CDR3 DNA sequence: TGTGCCAGTAGTATAGATTCGGGGAGGGTCGCGAACACTGAAGCTTTCTTT. Amino acids: CASSIDSGRVANTEAFF.

The rearrangement joins TRBV2 to TRBJ1-6, with 9 nucleotides matching TRBD1. CDR3 length equals 14 residues. Germline trimming cut 5 bases from V and 9 bases from J; bases unmatched to any gene: 5. Germline V gene sequence: CDR1 SNHLY, CDR2 FYNNEI. CDR3 amino acids: CASSTGGAGSPLHF. In DNA form, the CDR3 reads TGTGCCAGCAGTACAGGGGGCGCGGGTTCACCCCTCCACTTT.

The V and J genes are TRBV2 and TRBJ2-3; a weak D match, TRBD2 (7 bases). CDR1 is SNHLY and CDR2 is FYNNEI in the germline V gene. V lost 8 bases to trimming and J lost 4 bases, with 19 bases between them. The CDR3 has 15 amino acids. The CDR3 DNA reads TGTGCCAGCTCCAGGACTAGGGGGTATCCAGATACGCAGTATTTT. It encodes CASSRTRGYPDTQYF.

The J gene is TRBJ2-1, the V gene TRBV7-9, with 8 bases fitting TRBD1. This CDR3 has 16 residues. V trimming: 1 base; J trimming: 3 bases; junction bases outside the gene matches: 5. The germline V gene encodes CDR1 SEHNR and CDR2 FQNEAQ (reference sequence). DNA for the CDR3: TGTGCCAGCAGCTTAGGAGGACAGGGCCACTACAATGAGCAGTTCTTC. It encodes CASSLGGQGHYNEQFF.

Comment on this clone: At one boundary the junction diverges from the germline segment, which might be a read error. The chain couples TRBV28 to TRBJ1-1; maybe TRBD1 (6 bases). Germline CDR1 reads MDHEN; CDR2 reads SYDVKM. This CDR3 is built from 13 residues. CDR3 region: CASSRTGNPEAFF. The CDR3 nucleotides are TGTGCCAGCAGTCGAACAGGGAACCCTGAAGCTTTCTTT.

CDR3 sequence: CASTYGRWSAEQYF. In DNA, the CDR3 is TGTGCCAGCACCTACGGGAGGTGGAGTGCCGAGCAGTACTTC. The chain couples TRBV6-6 to TRBJ2-7; 7 bases match TRBD2. The germline CDR1 and CDR2 sequences are MNHNY and SVGAGI (reference sequence). V lost 7 bases to trimming and J lost 6 bases; unmatched junction nucleotides: 12. The CDR3 sequence is 14 residues long.

The chain carries TRBV2 and TRBJ2-7, with D tentatively TRBD1 (6 bases). With 6 bases removed from V and 5 bases from J, the gap between germline ends came to 20 bases. Germline V gene data show CDR1 as SNHLY and CDR2 as FYNNEI. The CDR3 extends over 15 amino acids. The DNA for the CDR3 is TGTGCCAGCAGCCCCACAGGAGGACAGCCCGACGAGCAGTACTTC. It yields the protein CASSPTGGQPDEQYF.

The genes are TRBV5-4 and TRBJ2-5, with 12 positions matching TRBD1. This CDR3 contains 15 residues. The V gene's germline CDR1 is SGHNT and CDR2 YYREEE (reference sequence). Trimming at V came to 4 bases and at J to 5 bases, leaving 6 bases not matched to a gene. The CDR3 region is CASSPGTGGMETQYF. CDR3 nucleotide sequence: TGTGCCAGCAGCCCCGGGACAGGGGGCATGGAGACCCAGTACTTC.

The CDR3 protein is CASSDRGFNSHTQYF. CDR3 DNA: TGTGCCAGCTCAGACCGGGGATTCAACTCCCATACGCAGTATTTT. The chain recombines TRBV18 with TRBJ2-3; D is possibly TRBD2 (5 bases). This CDR3 comprises 15 residues. Germline V lookup: CDR1 KGHSH, CDR2 LQKENI. The V end lost 5 bases, the J end lost 7 bases, and 19 bases lay between the germline ends. The full variable domain, with the rest looked up from reference TRBV18 and TRBJ2-3, is NAGVMQNPRHLVRRRGQEARLRCSPMKGHSHVYWYRQLPEEGLKFMVYLQKENIIDESGMPKERFSAEFPKEGPSILRIQQVVRGDSAAYFCASSDRGFNSHTQYFGPGTRLTVL.

The rearrangement links TRBV7-6 to TRBJ2-7; 7 nucleotides line up with TRBD2. The CDR3 consists of 12 residues. The germline CDR1 and CDR2 sequences are SGHVS and FNYEAQ. Losses at the gene ends were 1 base for V and 11 bases for J; bases not matched to a gene: 5. The CDR3 DNA reads TGTGCCAGCAGCTTAGTGGCGGGAGTGAAGTACTTC. This codes for CASSLVAGVKYF.

This chain joins TRBV24-1 and TRBJ2-5, with TRBD1 identical over 7 bases. The CDR3 runs to 14 residues. Germline CDR1 reads KGHDR; CDR2 reads SFDVKD. Unmatched junction bases numbered 8, after V lost 7 bases and J lost 4 bases. The CDR3 sequence is CATSQTGSRETQYF. In DNA, the CDR3 is TGTGCCACCAGCCAGACAGGGAGTAGAGAGACCCAGTACTTC.

The V and J genes are TRBV4-1 and TRBJ2-5; TRBD1 matches 7 bases. Per the germline V gene, CDR1 is MGHRA and CDR2 is YSYEKL. The junction had 14 bases not matched to a gene; V was cut back by 3 bases and J by 4 bases. The CDR3 length is 17 residues. In DNA, the CDR3 is TGCGCCAGCAGCCAGGTCAAACAGGGGAGCTTGGGAGAGACCCAGTACTTC. It is translated as CASSQVKQGSLGETQYF.

This chain links TRBV15 with TRBJ1-5; D not certain. Trimming shortened V by 1 base and J by 0 bases, and 7 bases separated the two germline ends. In germline, CDR1 is LNHNV, CDR2 YYDKDF (reference sequence). The CDR3 runs to 15 residues. The CDR3 region has the DNA TGTGCCACCAGCAGAGGCAGGCTTAGCAATCAGCCCCAGCATTTT. Its protein is CATSRGRLSNQPQHF.

This chain joins TRBV7-8 and TRBJ1-5, with a weak D call TRBD1 (5 bases). The CDR3 contains 16 residues. Trimming removed 4 bases at V and 4 bases at J, with 17 bases between. Per germline, CDR1 SGHVS and CDR2 FQNEAQ. For the CDR3, the DNA is TGTGCCAGCAGCTCCGAAAGCACCGGGGGGAATCAGCCCCAGCATTTT. It encodes CASSSESTGGNQPQHF.

This chain links TRBV5-1 with TRBJ1-3; D unresolved. Germline CDR1 and CDR2: SGHRS and YFSETQ. CDR3 size: 16 residues. Trimming stripped 0 bases from V and 3 bases from J, with 13 bases between. The CDR3 here is CASSLGTGYFGNTIYF. CDR3 bases: TGCGCCAGCAGCTTGGGTACGGGATACTTTGGAAACACCATATATTTT.

This clone occurred many times. This rearrangement joins TRBV5-1 to TRBJ1-1, with 8 bases matching TRBD1. V lost 5 bases to trimming and J lost 0 bases; unmatched junction nucleotides: 9. The germline CDR1 and CDR2 sequences are SGHRS and YFSETQ. The CDR3 has 16 amino acids. The CDR3 region has the DNA TGCGCCAGCAGAAAAGACAGGGGCCGTTTGAACACTGAAGCTTTCTTT. It encodes CASRKDRGRLNTEAFF.

The chain uses TRBV7-2 and TRBJ2-5; 7 bases are a match to TRBD1. Looked up from germline, CDR1 is SGHTA and CDR2 is FQGNSA. With V trimmed by 0 bases and J by 0 bases, 1 base remained unmatched. This CDR3 has 15 residues. CDR3 sequence: CASSLARGYQETQYF. For the CDR3, the DNA is TGTGCCAGCAGCTTAGCCAGGGGGTACCAAGAGACCCAGTACTTC.

V gene TRBV18 combines with J gene TRBJ2-7; 9 nucleotides match TRBD1. This CDR3 region has 15 residues. Germline V gene sequence: CDR1 KGHSH, CDR2 LQKENI. V trimming: 3 bases; J trimming: 4 bases; junction bases outside the gene matches: 7. Written as DNA, the CDR3 is TGTGCCAGCTCACCGGCCGGGACAGGGCATTACGAGCAGTACTTC. It yields the protein CASSPAGTGHYEQYF. Full variable domain (missing parts from reference TRBV18 and TRBJ2-7): NAGVMQNPRHLVRRRGQEARLRCSPMKGHSHVYWYRQLPEEGLKFMVYLQKENIIDESGMPKERFSAEFPKEGPSILRIQQVVRGDSAAYFCASSPAGTGHYEQYFGPGTRLTVT.

This chain connects TRBV5-1 to TRBJ2-1; 8 positions match TRBD2. Germline trimming cut 4 bases from V and 9 bases from J; bases unmatched to any gene: 15. CDR1 and CDR2 (germline): SGHRS, YFSETQ. The CDR3 length is 16 residues. CDR3 residues: CASSLRGARQEREQFF. The CDR3 DNA is TGCGCCAGCAGCCTGCGGGGGGCACGACAAGAACGTGAGCAGTTCTTC.

J is TRBJ1-5 and V is TRBV19, with D perhaps TRBD1 (5 bases). The CDR3 runs to 15 residues. Germline CDR1 reads LNHDA; CDR2 reads SQIVND (reference sequence). The V end was cut by 6 bases, the J end by 3 bases, with 15 bases between. CDR3 bases: TGTGCCAGTAGACAGGCCCAGGGATACAATCAGCCCCAGCATTTT. Translated, it gives CASRQAQGYNQPQHF.

V gene TRBV9 combines with J gene TRBJ1-1; TRBD1 agrees at 9 bases. Losses at the gene ends were 5 bases for V and 4 bases for J; bases not matched to a gene: 12. The CDR3 totals 16 residues. Germline CDR1 is SGDLS and CDR2 is YYNGEE. CDR3 nucleotides: TGTGCCAGCAGTCGTTCCACAGGGGGCATGAGCACTGAAGCTTTCTTT. Translation gives CASSRSTGGMSTEAFF.

This sequence joins TRBV6-1 and TRBJ1-2, with 9 bases lining up with TRBD1. The J segment lost 5 bases and the V segment lost 2 bases, leaving 9 bases of the junction unmatched. Germline V gene lookup returns CDR1 MNHNS and CDR2 SASEGT. The CDR3 spans 16 residues. CDR3 nucleotides: TGTGCCAGCAGTGAATCCCCGACAGGGGGTGGTTATGGCTACACCTTC. Translating it yields CASSESPTGGGYGYTF.